The source of this TCR beta chain is a study of a mutant IDH1 vaccine in newly diagnosed glioma. The overall study: Standard pretreatment was either radiotherapy, temozolomide, or, for most, radiochemotherapy with temozolomide.

The time point is: baseline, week 1 (first vaccination visit). The treatment denotes: pre-vaccination baseline after standard-of-care therapy. Germline V gene lookup returns CDR1 SQVTM and CDR2 ANQGSEA. There are 13 residues in the CDR3. Trimming pared 6 bases from V and 3 bases from J, leaving 15 bases between. Findings and limits, study-wide: Across multiple MHC alleles, 93.3% of patients had vaccine-induced responses.

Clones were read by immunoSEQ multiplex PCR, and TCRdb kept only the in-frame ones, dropping some. In the table there are about 36,000 clones, about 73% of which are singletons. This clone was detected a few times. Its antigen is still unknown. The V gene is TRBV29-1, the J gene TRBJ2-7, with a weak D call TRBD1 (5 bases). This clonotype was obtained from a middle-aged man with glioma. Some clones in this sample may be carry-over from other donors' samples. The sequences come from PBMCs, collected from a glioma patient treated with radiotherapy, temozolomide or both. DNA for the CDR3: TGCAGCGTGGCAAAGGGCCAGGGCTACGAGCAGTACTTC. Protein product: CSVAKGQGYEQYF.